The 30 T cell receptor beta chains in this list originate from one sample, sequenced in a study of blood T cell repertoires in COVID-19. Repertoires were generated with immunoSEQ multiplex PCR, while TCRdb's copy carries only in-frame clones and drops some. The sample records about 170,000 clones, over 80% being singletons. Sequenced sample: peripheral blood. These receptors came from a woman of 80 years or more with COVID-19, enrolled during active disease.

In its sample, this clone was seen once. The rearrangement joins TRBV6-5 to TRBJ2-3; 9 nucleotides align to TRBD1. Germline CDR1 MNHEY, CDR2 SVGAGI. The V gene end was trimmed by 6 bases and the J gene end by 0 bases; junction bases not matched to a gene: 1. The CDR3 is 14 residues long. DNA of the CDR3: TGTGCCAGCAGGACAGGGGGTAGCACAGATACGCAGTATTTT. Translating gives CASRTGGSTDTQYF.

The rearrangement joins TRBV10-3 to TRBJ1-2; 7 bases map to TRBD1. Trimming cost V 6 bases and J 8 bases; bases outside gene matches: 9. Looked up from germline, CDR1 is ENHRY and CDR2 is SYGVKD. This CDR3 region has 13 residues. The CDR3 loop is CAISADREKGYTF. The DNA of the CDR3 is TGTGCCATCAGCGCCGACAGGGAGAAGGGCTACACCTTC.

In this sample, this clone turned up a few times. This sequence joins TRBV19 and TRBJ1-2; D unclear. The V end was cut by 1 base, the J end by 8 bases, with 29 bases between. CDR3 length equals 19 residues. CDR1 LNHDA and CDR2 SQIVND come from the germline V gene (reference sequence). CDR3 in amino acids: CASSIGRVNRLSVIRGYTF. CDR3 coding DNA: TGTGCCAGTAGTATAGGTCGTGTTAACAGACTATCGGTGATAAGGGGCTACACCTTC.

The V and J genes are TRBV28 and TRBJ1-5, with a tentative D call TRBD1 (6 bases). The V gene lost 1 base and the J gene lost 1 base, with 14 bases spanning the gap. Germline CDR1 and CDR2: MDHEN and SYDVKM. The CDR3 contains 17 residues. The CDR3 loop is CASSLLGAGLSNQPQHF. As DNA, the CDR3 is TGTGCCAGCAGTTTATTGGGGGCCGGATTAAGCAATCAGCCCCAGCATTTT.

The chain has TRBV6-5 and TRBJ1-2; perhaps TRBD1 as D (5 bases). Trimming pared 7 bases from V and 3 bases from J, leaving 18 bases between. This CDR3 spans 15 amino acids. CDR1 is MNHEY and CDR2 is SVGAGI in the germline V gene. CDR3 nucleotide sequence: TGTGCCAGCACCCCTGGAAGGGGAGGGGACTATGGCTACACCTTC. It encodes CASTPGRGGDYGYTF.

The chain is built from TRBV7-9 and TRBJ1-4; 7 bases map to TRBD1. V shed 6 bases, J shed 4 bases, and the junction held 2 bases outside the gene matches. Germline V gene data show CDR1 as SEHNR and CDR2 as FQNEAQ (reference sequence). The CDR3 covers 13 residues. The CDR3 loop reads CASSGTDNEKLFF. The CDR3 coding sequence is TGTGCCAGCAGTGGGACAGATAATGAAAAACTGTTTTTT.

The CDR3 is CASRFRVDYGYTF. The CDR3 DNA reads as TGTGCCAGCCGATTTCGGGTCGACTATGGCTACACCTTC. The gene calls are TRBV5-5 and TRBJ1-2; D unclear. V dropped 7 bases and J dropped 3 bases, with 13 bases sitting between them. The CDR3 extends over 13 amino acids. Germline lookup yields CDR1 SGHKS and CDR2 YYEKEE (reference sequence). The full variable domain, its missing parts supplied by reference TRBV5-5 and TRBJ1-2, is DAGVTQSPTHLIKTRGQQVTLRCSPISGHKSVSWYQQVLGQGPQFIFQYYEKEERGRGNFPDRFSARQFPNYSSELNVNALLLGDSALYLCASRFRVDYGYTFGSGTRLTVV.

The chain couples TRBV7-9 to TRBJ2-3; D might be TRBD2 (7 bases). The germline CDR1 and CDR2 sequences are SEHNR and FQNEAQ (reference sequence). Trimming stripped 3 bases from V and 3 bases from J, with 13 bases between. CDR3 size: 15 residues. In DNA form, the CDR3 reads TGTGCCAGCAGCTTGAGGGGGGGTACGACAGATACGCAGTATTTT. This sequence encodes CASSLRGGTTDTQYF.

The rearrangement uses TRBV5-1 and TRBJ1-1; TRBD1 might be the D (5 bases). The CDR3 contains 15 residues. CDR1 SGHRS and CDR2 YFSETQ come from the germline V gene. Trimming removed 4 bases from V and 5 bases from J, with 18 bases in between. The CDR3 sequence: CASSAVPGVVTEAFF. The CDR3, as DNA: TGCGCCAGCAGCGCCGTTCCGGGGGTGGTTACTGAAGCTTTCTTT.

The chain has TRBV29-1 and TRBJ1-1; D is unclear. The CDR3 has 12 residues. V dropped 4 bases and J dropped 7 bases, with 13 bases sitting between them. Germline CDR1 SQVTM, CDR2 ANQGSEA. The CDR3 region is CSVVPRELEAFF. In DNA, the CDR3 is TGCAGCGTTGTGCCCCGGGAGCTTGAAGCTTTCTTT.

The V and J genes are TRBV6-6 and TRBJ1-4, with 9 bases identical to TRBD1. Losses at the gene ends were 7 bases for V and 7 bases for J; bases not matched to a gene: 7. There are 14 residues in the CDR3. Germline V gene lookup returns CDR1 MNHNY and CDR2 SVGAGI (reference sequence). DNA of the CDR3: TGTGCCAGCATTAAACAGGGGGCGGGTGAAAAACTGTTTTTT. This gives the protein CASIKQGAGEKLFF.

The rearrangement joins TRBV19 to TRBJ1-6; the D gene is possibly TRBD1 (5 bases). Germline V gene data show CDR1 as LNHDA and CDR2 as SQIVND (reference sequence). V gave up 6 bases and J gave up 5 bases, with 14 bases separating them. CDR3 length: 15 residues. This CDR3 reads CASSSQGGDNSPLHF. The CDR3, as DNA: TGTGCCAGTAGCTCCCAGGGAGGGGATAATTCACCCCTCCACTTT. Together with reference TRBV19 and TRBJ1-6, the CDR3 gives the full variable domain: DGGITQSPKYLFRKEGQNVTLSCEQNLNHDAMYWYRQDPGQGLRLIYYSQIVNDFQKGDIAEGYSVSREKKESFPLTVTSAQKNPTAFYLCASSSQGGDNSPLHFGNGTRLTVT.

The chain couples TRBV5-1 to TRBJ1-1, with unresolved D. V lost 8 bases, J lost 0 bases, and 17 bases lay in between. There are 15 residues in the CDR3. Germline V CDR1 and CDR2: SGHRS, YFSETQ. Here the CDR3 reads CASKASGQMNTEAFF. The CDR3 nucleotides are TGCGCCAGTAAAGCCAGTGGGCAGATGAACACTGAAGCTTTCTTT.

The chain has TRBV3-1 (or the pseudogene TRBV3-2) and TRBJ1-2, with D possibly matching TRBD1 (5 bases). Trimming took off 4 bases at V and 4 bases at J, with 10 bases between the two ends. This CDR3 region has 13 residues. Per germline, CDR1 LGHDT and CDR2 YNNKEL (reference sequence). As DNA, the CDR3 is TGTGCCAGCAGCCCTCCAGGGCCCTATGGCTACACCTTC. Translated, it gives CASSPPGPYGYTF.

The chain carries TRBV1 and TRBJ2-7; the table's D gene call, TRBD2, was not cross checked with the DNA. TRBV1 counts as a pseudogene. The length of the CDR3 is 19 residues. The CDR3, as DNA: TGCACCAGCAGCCAAGAAGGAGCGGGGGGGTTATTTAGCTCCTACGAGCAGTACTTC. This encodes CTSSQEGAGGLFSSYEQYF.

This clone was counted a single time. This chain uses TRBV6-5 with TRBJ1-5, with 9 bases lining up with TRBD1. V was pared by 7 bases and J by 6 bases, with 7 bases of the junction left unmatched. The CDR3 covers 14 residues. CDR1 MNHEY and CDR2 SVGAGI come from the germline V gene. CDR3 nucleotides: TGTGCCAGCAAGAGAGGACAGGGGAGTCAGCCCCAGCATTTT. Translating it yields CASKRGQGSQPQHF.

This clone occurred a few times. The DNA for the CDR3 is TGTGCCACCAGCAGAGATGGCGGGGGGCGAGGGCCCCAGCATTTT. Translated, it gives CATSRDGGGRGPQHF. The chain recombines TRBV15 with TRBJ1-5, with D perhaps TRBD1 (6 bases). This CDR3 is 15 amino acids long. Trimming shortened V by 0 bases and J by 9 bases, and 15 bases separated the two germline ends. From germline, CDR1 is LNHNV and CDR2 YYDKDF (reference sequence).

V and J are TRBV3-1 (or the pseudogene TRBV3-2) and TRBJ2-6, with D perhaps TRBD1 (6 bases). V dropped 1 base and J dropped 0 bases, with 13 bases sitting between them. CDR1 is LGHDT, CDR2 YNNKEL, per germline (reference sequence). The CDR3 is made up of 18 amino acids. CDR3 sequence: CASSQVAGAFSGANVLTF. The DNA for the CDR3 is TGTGCCAGCAGCCAAGTGGCAGGGGCTTTCTCTGGGGCCAACGTCCTGACTTTC.

The rearrangement uses TRBV5-6 and TRBJ1-1, with D unclear. V gave up 0 bases and J gave up 11 bases, with 11 bases separating them. Germline CDR1 SGHDT, CDR2 YYEEEE. The CDR3 spans 12 residues. CDR3 nucleotides: TGTGCCAGCAGCTTGGCCCCAGGAACGGCTTTCTTT. Protein sequence: CASSLAPGTAFF. Combining the CDR3 with reference TRBV5-6 and TRBJ1-1 gives the whole variable domain DAGVTQSPTHLIKTRGQQVTLRCSPKSGHDTVSWYQQALGQGPQFIFQYYEEEERQRGNFPDRFSGHQFPNYSSELNVNALLLGDSALYLCASSLAPGTAFFGQGTRLTVV.

This chain connects TRBV2 to TRBJ2-1, with TRBD1 identical over 10 bases. The CDR3 totals 17 residues. CDR1 is SNHLY, CDR2 FYNNEI, per germline. The V gene end was trimmed by 2 bases and the J gene end by 9 bases; junction bases not matched to a gene: 13. The CDR3 region has the DNA TGTGCCAGCAGTGAATCATTGTGGGACAGGGGCAAGGGTGAGCAGTTCTTC. It yields the protein CASSESLWDRGKGEQFF.

V is TRBV3-1 (or the pseudogene TRBV3-2) and J is TRBJ1-2; 7 bases line up with TRBD1. The CDR3 has 14 residues. Trimming cost V 4 bases and J 7 bases; bases outside gene matches: 9. In germline, CDR1 is LGHDT, CDR2 YNNKEL (reference sequence). The CDR3 DNA reads TGTGCCAGCAGCCTCACGACAGGGATGAGTGGCTACACCTTC. Its translation is CASSLTTGMSGYTF.

The V and J genes are TRBV7-9 and TRBJ1-5; weak D call: TRBD1 (6 bases). The CDR3 loop spans 15 amino acids. The germline V gene has CDR1 SEHNR and CDR2 FQNEAQ (reference sequence). The germline V and J ends were trimmed by 5 bases and 0 bases, with 11 bases remaining between them. CDR3 coding DNA: TGTGCCAGCAGCCCCAGGGGAACTAGCAATCAGCCCCAGCATTTT. Amino acid sequence: CASSPRGTSNQPQHF.

This sequence joins TRBV19 and TRBJ2-5, with 7 bases aligning to TRBD2. J was trimmed by 5 bases and V by 5 bases; bases with no gene match: 14. Germline V lookup: CDR1 LNHDA, CDR2 SQIVND (reference sequence). The CDR3 is made up of 16 amino acids. CDR3 sequence reads: CASSPAHGGVGETQYF. The CDR3 DNA is TGTGCCAGTAGTCCTGCCCATGGGGGGGTTGGGGAGACCCAGTACTTC.

This clone was detected only once. The chain couples TRBV12-3 or TRBV12-4 to TRBJ1-2; perhaps TRBD1 as D (6 bases). There are 13 residues in the CDR3. Trimming shortened V by 4 bases and J by 2 bases, and 8 bases separated the two germline ends. The chain's CDR3 is CASSSQGNYGYTF. The CDR3 DNA sequence: TGTGCCAGCAGTTCCCAGGGGAACTATGGCTACACCTTC.

CDR3 sequence reads: CASSEFPGGAYEQYF. The CDR3 bases are TGTGCCAGCAGTGAATTTCCGGGAGGGGCGTACGAGCAGTACTTC. This chain joins TRBV2 and TRBJ2-7; 8 bases are shared with TRBD2. Losses at the gene ends were 2 bases for V and 4 bases for J; bases not matched to a gene: 7. The CDR3 contains 15 residues. CDR1 is SNHLY, CDR2 FYNNEI, per germline.

The chain links TRBV28 to TRBJ1-5, with D uncertain. Germline CDR1 MDHEN, CDR2 SYDVKM. Trimming left V 6 bases short and J 4 bases short, with 7 bases between. This CDR3 contains 12 residues. The CDR3 spells CASSQLNQPQHF. DNA for the CDR3: TGTGCCAGCAGCCAACTGAATCAGCCCCAGCATTTT.

This chain links TRBV11-2 with TRBJ1-2; no reliable D call. The CDR3 length is 14 residues. CDR1 and CDR2 from the germline V gene are SGHAT and FQNNGV. Between the trimmed V and J ends, which lost 5 bases and 4 bases, there was a span of 14 bases. CDR3 nucleotide sequence: TGTGCCAGCAGCCAGACGGTGGGCATCTATGGCTACACCTTC. Translating it yields CASSQTVGIYGYTF.

This chain uses TRBV10-1 with TRBJ2-2; TRBD1 matches 7 bases. The germline V gene encodes CDR1 WNHNN and CDR2 SYGVQD (reference sequence). This CDR3 comprises 15 residues. V lost 2 bases and J lost 5; bases outside the gene matches: 5. CDR3 region: CASSERDSYTGELFF. The CDR3 coding sequence is TGCGCCAGCAGTGAGAGGGACAGTTATACCGGGGAGCTGTTTTTT.

CDR3 loop: CASEQTSGAMDTQYF. The CDR3 DNA sequence: TGTGCCAGCGAACAAACTAGCGGCGCAATGGATACGCAGTATTTT. V and J are TRBV2 and TRBJ2-3; 8 nucleotides align to TRBD2. This CDR3 is 15 amino acids long. V shed 8 bases and J 6 bases; nucleotides not matched to a gene: 13. Germline V lookup: CDR1 SNHLY, CDR2 FYNNEI.

This clone was seen only once. CDR3 nucleotide sequence: TGTGCCAGTAGTATAGGAGCGACAGGGGTGATCTCACCCCTCCACTTT. Translation: CASSIGATGVISPLHF. The chain is built from TRBV19 and TRBJ1-6; 8 bases are shared with TRBD1. There are 16 residues in the CDR3. CDR1 is LNHDA, CDR2 SQIVND, per germline (reference sequence). The J segment lost 10 bases and the V segment lost 1 base, leaving 9 bases of the junction unmatched.